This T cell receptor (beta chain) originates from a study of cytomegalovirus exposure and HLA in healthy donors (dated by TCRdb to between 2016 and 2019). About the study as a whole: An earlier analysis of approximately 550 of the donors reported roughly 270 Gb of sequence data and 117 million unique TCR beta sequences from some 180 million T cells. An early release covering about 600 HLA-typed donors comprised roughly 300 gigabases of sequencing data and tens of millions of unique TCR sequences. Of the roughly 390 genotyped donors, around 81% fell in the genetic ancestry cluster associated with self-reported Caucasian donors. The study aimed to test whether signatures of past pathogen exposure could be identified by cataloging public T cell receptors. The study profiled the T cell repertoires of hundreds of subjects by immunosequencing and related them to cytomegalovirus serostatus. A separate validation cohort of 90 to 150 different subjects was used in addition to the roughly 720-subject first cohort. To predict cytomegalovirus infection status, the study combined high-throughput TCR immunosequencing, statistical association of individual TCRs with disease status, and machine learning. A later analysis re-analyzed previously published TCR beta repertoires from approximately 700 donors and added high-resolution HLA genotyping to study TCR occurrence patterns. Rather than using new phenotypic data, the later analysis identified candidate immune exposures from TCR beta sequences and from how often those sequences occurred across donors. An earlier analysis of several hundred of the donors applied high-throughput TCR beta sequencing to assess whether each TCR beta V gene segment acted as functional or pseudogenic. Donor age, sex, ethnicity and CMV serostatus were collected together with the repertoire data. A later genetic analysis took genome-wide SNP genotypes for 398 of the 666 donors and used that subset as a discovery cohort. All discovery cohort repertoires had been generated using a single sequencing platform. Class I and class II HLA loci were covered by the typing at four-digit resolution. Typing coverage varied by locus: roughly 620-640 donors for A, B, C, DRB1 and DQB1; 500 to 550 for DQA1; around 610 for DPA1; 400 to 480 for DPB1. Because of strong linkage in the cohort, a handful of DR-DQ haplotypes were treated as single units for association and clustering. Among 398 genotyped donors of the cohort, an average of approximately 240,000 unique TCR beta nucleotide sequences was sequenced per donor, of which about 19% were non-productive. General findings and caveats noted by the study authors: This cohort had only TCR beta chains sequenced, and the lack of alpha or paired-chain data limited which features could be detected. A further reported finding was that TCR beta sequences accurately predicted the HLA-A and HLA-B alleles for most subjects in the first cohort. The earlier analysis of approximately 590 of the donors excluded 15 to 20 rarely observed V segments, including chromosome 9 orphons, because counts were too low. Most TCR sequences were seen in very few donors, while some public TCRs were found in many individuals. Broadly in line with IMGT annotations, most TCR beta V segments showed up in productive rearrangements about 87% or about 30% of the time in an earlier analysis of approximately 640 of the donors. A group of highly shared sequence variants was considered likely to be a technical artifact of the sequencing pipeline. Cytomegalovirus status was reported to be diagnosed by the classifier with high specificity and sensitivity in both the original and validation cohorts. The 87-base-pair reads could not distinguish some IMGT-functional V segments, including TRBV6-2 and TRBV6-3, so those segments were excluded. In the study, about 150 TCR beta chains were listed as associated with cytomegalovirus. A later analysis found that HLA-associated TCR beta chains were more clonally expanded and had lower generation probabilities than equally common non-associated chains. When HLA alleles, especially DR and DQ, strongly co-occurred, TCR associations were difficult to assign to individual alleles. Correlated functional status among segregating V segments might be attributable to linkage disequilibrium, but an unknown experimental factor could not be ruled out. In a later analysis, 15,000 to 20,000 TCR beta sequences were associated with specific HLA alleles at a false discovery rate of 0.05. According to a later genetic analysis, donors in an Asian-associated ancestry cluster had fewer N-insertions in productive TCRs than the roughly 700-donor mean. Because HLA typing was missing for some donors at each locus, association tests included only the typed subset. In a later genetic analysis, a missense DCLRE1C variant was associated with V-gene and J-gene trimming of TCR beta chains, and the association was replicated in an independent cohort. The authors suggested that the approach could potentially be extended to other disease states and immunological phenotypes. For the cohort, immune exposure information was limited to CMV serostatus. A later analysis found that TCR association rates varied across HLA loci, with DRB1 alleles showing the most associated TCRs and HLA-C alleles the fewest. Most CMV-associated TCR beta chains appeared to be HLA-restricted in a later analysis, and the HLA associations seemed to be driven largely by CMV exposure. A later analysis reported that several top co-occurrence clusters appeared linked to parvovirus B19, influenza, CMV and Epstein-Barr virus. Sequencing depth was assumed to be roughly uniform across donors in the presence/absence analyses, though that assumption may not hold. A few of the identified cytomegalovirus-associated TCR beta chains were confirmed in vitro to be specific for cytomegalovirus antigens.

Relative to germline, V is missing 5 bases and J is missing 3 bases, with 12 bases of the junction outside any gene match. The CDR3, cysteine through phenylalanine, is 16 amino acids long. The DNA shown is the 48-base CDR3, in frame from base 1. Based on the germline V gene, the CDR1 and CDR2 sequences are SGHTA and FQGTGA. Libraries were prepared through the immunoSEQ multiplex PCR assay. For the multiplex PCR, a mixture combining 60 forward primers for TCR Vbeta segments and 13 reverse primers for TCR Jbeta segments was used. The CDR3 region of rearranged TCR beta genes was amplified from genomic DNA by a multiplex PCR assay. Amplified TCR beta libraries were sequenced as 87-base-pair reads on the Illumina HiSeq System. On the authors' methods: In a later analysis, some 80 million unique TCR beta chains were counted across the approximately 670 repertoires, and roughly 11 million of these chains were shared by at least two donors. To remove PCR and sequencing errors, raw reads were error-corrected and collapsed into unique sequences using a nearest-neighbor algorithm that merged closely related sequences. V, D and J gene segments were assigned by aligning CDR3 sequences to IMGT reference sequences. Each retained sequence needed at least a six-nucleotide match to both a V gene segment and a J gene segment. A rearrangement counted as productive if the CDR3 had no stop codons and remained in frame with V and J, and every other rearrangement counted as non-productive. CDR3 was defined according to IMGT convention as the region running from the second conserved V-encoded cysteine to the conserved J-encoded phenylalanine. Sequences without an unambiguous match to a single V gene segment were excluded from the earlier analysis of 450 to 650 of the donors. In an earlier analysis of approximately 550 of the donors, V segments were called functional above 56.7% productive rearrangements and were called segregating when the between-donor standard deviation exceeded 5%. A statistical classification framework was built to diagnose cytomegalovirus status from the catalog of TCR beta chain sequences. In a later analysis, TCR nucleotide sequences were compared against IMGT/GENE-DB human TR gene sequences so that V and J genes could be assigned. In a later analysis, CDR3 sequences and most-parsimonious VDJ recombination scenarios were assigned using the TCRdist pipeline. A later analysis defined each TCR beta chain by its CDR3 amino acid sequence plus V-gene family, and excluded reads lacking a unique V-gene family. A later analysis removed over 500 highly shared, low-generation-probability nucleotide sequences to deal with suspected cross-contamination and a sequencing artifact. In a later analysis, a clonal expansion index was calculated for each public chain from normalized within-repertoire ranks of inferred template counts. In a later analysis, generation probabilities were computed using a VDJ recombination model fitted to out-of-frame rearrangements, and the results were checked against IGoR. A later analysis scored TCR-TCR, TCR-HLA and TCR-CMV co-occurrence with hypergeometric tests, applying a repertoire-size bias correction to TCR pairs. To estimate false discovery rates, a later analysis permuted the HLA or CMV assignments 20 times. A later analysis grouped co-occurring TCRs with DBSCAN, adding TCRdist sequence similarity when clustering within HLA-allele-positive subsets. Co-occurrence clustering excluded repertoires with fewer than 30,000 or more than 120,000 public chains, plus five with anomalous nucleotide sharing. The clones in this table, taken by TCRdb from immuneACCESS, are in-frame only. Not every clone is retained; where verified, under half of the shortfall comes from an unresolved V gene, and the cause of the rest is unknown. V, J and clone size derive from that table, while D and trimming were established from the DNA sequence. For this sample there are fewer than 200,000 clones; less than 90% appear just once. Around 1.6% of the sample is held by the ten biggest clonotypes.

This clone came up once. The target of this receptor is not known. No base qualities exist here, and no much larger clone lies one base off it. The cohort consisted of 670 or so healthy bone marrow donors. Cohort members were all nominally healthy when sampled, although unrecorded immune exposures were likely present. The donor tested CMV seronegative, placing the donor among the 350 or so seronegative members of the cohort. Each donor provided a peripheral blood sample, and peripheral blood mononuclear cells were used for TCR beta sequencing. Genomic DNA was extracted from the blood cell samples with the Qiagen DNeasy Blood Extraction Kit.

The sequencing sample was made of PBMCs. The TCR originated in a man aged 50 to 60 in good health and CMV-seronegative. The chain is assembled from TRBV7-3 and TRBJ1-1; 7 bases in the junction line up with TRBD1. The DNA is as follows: TGTGCCAGCAGCCCCTCGACAGGGTCGGGGGACACTGAAGCTTTCTTT. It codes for CASSPSTGSGDTEAFF.